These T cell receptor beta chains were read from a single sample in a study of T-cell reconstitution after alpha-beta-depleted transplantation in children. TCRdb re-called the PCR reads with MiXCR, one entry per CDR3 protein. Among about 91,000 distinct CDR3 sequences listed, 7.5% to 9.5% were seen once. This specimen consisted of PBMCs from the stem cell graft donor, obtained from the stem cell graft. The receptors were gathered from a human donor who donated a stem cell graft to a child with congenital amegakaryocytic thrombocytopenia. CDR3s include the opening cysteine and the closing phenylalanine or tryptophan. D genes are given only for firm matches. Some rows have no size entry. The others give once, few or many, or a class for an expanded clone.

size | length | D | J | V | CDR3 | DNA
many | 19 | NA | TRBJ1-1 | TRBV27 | CASSGWGGAGVDMNTEAFF | TGTGCCAGCTCTGGATGGGGGGGCGCAGGTGTTGACATGAACACTGAAGCTTTCTTT
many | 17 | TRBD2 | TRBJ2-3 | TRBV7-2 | CASRLDRAGVSTDTQYF | TGTGCCAGCAGACTAGACCGAGCGGGGGTGAGCACAGATACGCAGTATTTT
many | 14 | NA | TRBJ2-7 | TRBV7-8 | CASSLALGSGEQYF | TGTGCCAGCAGCTTAGCGTTGGGGTCTGGCGAGCAGTACTTC
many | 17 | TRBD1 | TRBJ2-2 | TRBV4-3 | CASSQAIQGARTGELFF | TGCGCCAGCAGCCAAGCGATACAGGGGGCGAGGACCGGGGAGCTGTTTTTT
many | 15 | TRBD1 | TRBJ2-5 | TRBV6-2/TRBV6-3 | CASRPGQHHQETQYF | TGTGCCAGCAGACCGGGACAGCACCATCAAGAGACCCAGTACTTC
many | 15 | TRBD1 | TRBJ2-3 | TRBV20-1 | CSALNRGEGTDTQYF | TGCAGTGCTTTAAACAGGGGAGAGGGCACAGATACGCAGTATTTT
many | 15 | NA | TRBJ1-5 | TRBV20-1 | CSARAAGGQGQPQHF | TGCAGTGCTAGAGCCGCCGGGGGCCAGGGCCAGCCCCAGCATTTT
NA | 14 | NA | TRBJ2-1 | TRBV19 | CASSITPPRGEQFF | TGTGCCAGTAGTATTACCCCACCACGGGGGGAGCAGTTCTTC
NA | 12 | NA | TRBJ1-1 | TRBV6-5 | CASSPSGKKAFF | TGTGCCAGCAGTCCTTCCGGGAAAAAAGCTTTCTTT
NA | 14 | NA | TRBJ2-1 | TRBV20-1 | CSARDPREGDKRFF | TGCAGTGCTAGAGATCCGCGGGAAGGGGATAAACGGTTCTTC
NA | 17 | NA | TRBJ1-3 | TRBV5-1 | CASSLVPGPFSGNTIYF | TGCGCCAGCAGCTTGGTTCCGGGGCCTTTCTCTGGAAACACCATATATTTT
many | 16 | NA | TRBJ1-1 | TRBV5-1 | CASSLAGAIQNTEAFF | TGCGCCAGCAGCTTGGCGGGCGCCATACAGAACACTGAAGCTTTCTTT
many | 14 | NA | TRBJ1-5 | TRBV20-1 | CSARGGSVDQPQHF | TGCAGTGCTAGAGGGGGTAGCGTGGATCAGCCCCAGCATTTT
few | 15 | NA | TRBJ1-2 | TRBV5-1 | CASSPTPSPGYGYTF | TGCGCCAGCAGCCCCACGCCCAGCCCCGGCTATGGCTACACCTTC
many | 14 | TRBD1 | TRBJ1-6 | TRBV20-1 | CSVLPRTGLSPLHF | TGCAGTGTCCTCCCTCGGACAGGGCTAAGCCCCCTCCACTTT
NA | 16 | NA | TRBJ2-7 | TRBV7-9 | CASSLALVLISYEQYF | TGTGCCAGCAGCTTAGCGCTTGTACTCATCTCCTACGAGCAGTACTTC
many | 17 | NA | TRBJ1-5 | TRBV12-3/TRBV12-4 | CASSLGGSHDFNQPQHF | TGTGCCAGCAGTTTGGGCGGATCCCACGACTTCAATCAGCCCCAGCATTTT
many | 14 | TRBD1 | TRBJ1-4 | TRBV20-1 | CSARTGQPDEKLFF | TGCAGTGCTAGAACGGGACAGCCGGATGAAAAACTGTTTTTT
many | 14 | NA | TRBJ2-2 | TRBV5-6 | CASSLRGASGELFF | TGTGCCAGCAGCTTGAGAGGCGCCTCCGGGGAGCTGTTTTTT
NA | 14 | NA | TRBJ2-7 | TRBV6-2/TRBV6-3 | CASSYNVGLYEQYF | TGTGCCAGCAGTTACAACGTAGGCCTTTACGAGCAGTACTTC
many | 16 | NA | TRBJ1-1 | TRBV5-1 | CASSLDTAQGRTEAFF | TGCGCCAGCAGCTTGGACACCGCCCAGGGTCGGACTGAAGCTTTCTTT
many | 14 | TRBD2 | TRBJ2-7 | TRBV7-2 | CASSDSGSSYEQYF | TGTGCCAGCAGCGATAGCGGGAGCTCCTACGAGCAGTACTTC
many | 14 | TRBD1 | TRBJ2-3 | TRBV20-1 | CSVPGTAYTDTQYF | TGCAGTGTGCCGGGGACAGCGTACACAGATACGCAGTATTTT
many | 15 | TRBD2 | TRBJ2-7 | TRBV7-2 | CASSTGGGASYEQYF | TGTGCCAGCAGCACCGGCGGGGGGGCCTCCTACGAGCAGTACTTC
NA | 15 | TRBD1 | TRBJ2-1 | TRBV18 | CASSPSGQAPNEQFF | TGTGCCAGCTCACCGAGCGGACAGGCTCCCAATGAGCAGTTCTTC
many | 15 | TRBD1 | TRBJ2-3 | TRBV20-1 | CSARAGTGWADTQYF | TGCAGTGCTAGAGCCGGGACAGGGTGGGCAGATACGCAGTATTTT
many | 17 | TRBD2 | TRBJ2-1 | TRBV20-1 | CSARGLAGVSPYNEQFF | TGCAGTGCTAGAGGGCTAGCGGGAGTTTCCCCCTACAATGAGCAGTTCTTC
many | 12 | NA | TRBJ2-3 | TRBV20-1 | CSARASTDTQYF | TGCAGTGCTCGGGCTAGCACAGATACGCAGTATTTT
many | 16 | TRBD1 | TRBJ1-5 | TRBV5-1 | CASSLAPTGGNQPQHF | TGCGCCAGCAGCTTGGCTCCTACAGGGGGCAATCAGCCCCAGCATTTT
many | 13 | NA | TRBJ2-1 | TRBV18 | CASSHDPNNEQFF | TGTGCCAGCTCACATGACCCCAACAATGAGCAGTTCTTC
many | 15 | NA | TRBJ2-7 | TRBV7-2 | CASSLVGAGLYEQYF | TGTGCCAGCAGCCTCGTAGGGGCAGGGCTCTACGAGCAGTACTTC
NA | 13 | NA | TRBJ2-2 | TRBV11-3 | CASSEAVTGELFF | TGTGCCAGCAGCGAAGCAGTCACCGGGGAGCTGTTTTTT
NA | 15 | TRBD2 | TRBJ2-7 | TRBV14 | CASSQYFGGAYEQYF | TGTGCCAGCAGCCAATATTTCGGGGGGGCCTACGAGCAGTACTTC
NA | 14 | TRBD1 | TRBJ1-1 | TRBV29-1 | CSVVTGNINTEASF | TGCAGCGTTGTGACAGGGAATATAAACACTGAAGCCTCCTTT
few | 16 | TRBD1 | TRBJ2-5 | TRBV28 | CASSLLGQGIGETQYF | TGTGCCAGCAGTTTACTCGGACAGGGTATCGGAGAGACCCAGTACTTC
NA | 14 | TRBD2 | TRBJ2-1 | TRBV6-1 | CASRLAGGGNEQFF | TGTGCCAGCCGACTAGCGGGAGGGGGCAATGAGCAGTTCTTC
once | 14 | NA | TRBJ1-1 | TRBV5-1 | CASSLRTLNTEAFF | TGCGCCAGCAGCTTGCGGACACTGAACACTGAAGCTTTCTTC
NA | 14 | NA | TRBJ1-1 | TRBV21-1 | CASSKEPGGSEAFF | TGTGCCAGCAGCAAAGAGCCAGGGGGCTCTGAAGCTTTCTTT
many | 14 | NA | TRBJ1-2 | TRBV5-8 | CASSPTDYNYGYTF | TGTGCCAGCAGCCCGACAGATTATAACTATGGCTACACCTTC
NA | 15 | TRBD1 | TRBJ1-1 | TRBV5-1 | CASSGYRGIDTEAFF | TGCGCCAGCAGCGGCTACAGGGGGATAGACACTGAAGCTTTCTTT
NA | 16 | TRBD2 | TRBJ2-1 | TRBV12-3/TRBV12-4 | CASSSPHVAGPSEQFF | TGTGCCAGCAGTTCTCCTCACGTAGCGGGACCTTCAGAGCAGTTCTTC
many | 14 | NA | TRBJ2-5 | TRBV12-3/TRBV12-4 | CASSFRDGTETQYF | TGTGCCAGCAGTTTCCGGGACGGTACAGAGACCCAGTACTTC
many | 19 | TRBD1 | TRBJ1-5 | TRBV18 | CASSQTSSQGAHSNQPQHF | TGTGCCAGCTCACAAACATCGAGTCAGGGGGCTCATAGCAATCAGCCCCAGCATTTT
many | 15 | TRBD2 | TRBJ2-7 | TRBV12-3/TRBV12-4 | CASRAGTSGTYEQYF | TGTGCCAGCAGGGCAGGGACTAGCGGGACCTACGAGCAGTACTTC
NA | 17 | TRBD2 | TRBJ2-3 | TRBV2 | CAFSLTSGGGNTDTQYF | TGTGCCTTCTCCTTGACCTCGGGAGGTGGGAACACAGATACGCAGTATTTT
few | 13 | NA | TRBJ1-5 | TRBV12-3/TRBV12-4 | CASSFQGNQPQHF | TGTGCCAGCAGTTTCCAGGGGAATCAGCCCCAGCATTTT
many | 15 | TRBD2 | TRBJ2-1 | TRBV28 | CASSVTSGGSVEQFF | TGTGCCAGCAGTGTGACTAGCGGGGGGTCTGTTGAGCAGTTCTTC
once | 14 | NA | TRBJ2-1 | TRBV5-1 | CASSSSRLYNEQFF | TGTGCCAGCAGCTCCAGCCGGCTCTACAATGAGCAGTTCTTC
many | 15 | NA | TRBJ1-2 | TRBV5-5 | CASSPPGVRNYGYTF | TGTGCCAGCAGCCCCCCAGGGGTCCGTAACTATGGCTACACCTTC
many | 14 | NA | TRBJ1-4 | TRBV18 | CASSPGGIREKLFF | TGTGCCAGCTCACCAGGAGGGATTAGAGAAAAACTGTTTTTT
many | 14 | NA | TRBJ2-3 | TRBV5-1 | CASSLSNPTDTQYF | TGCGCCAGCAGCTTAAGCAATCCCACAGATACGCAGTATTTT
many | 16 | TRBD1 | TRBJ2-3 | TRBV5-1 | CASSLRAGGSTDTQYF | TGCGCCAGCAGCTTGCGCGCAGGGGGCAGCACAGATACGCAGTATTTT
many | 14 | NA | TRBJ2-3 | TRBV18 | CASSPTGGTDTQYF | TGTGCCAGCTCACCAACGGGTGGCACAGATACGCAGTATTTT
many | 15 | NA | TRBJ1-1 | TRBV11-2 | CASSLAGIRGTEAFF | TGTGCCAGCAGCTTAGCCGGGATCCGGGGCACTGAAGCTTTCTTT
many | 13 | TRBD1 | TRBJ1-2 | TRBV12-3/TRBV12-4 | CASKEGANYGYTF | TGTGCCAGCAAAGAGGGGGCCAACTATGGCTACACCTTC
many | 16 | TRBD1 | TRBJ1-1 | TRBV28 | CASSRSLTGVGTEAFF | TGTGCCAGCAGCCGCTCGTTGACAGGGGTTGGCACTGAAGCTTTCTTT
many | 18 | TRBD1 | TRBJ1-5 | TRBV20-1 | CSAREGQGQNIISQPQHF | TGCAGTGCTAGGGAAGGACAGGGCCAGAACATAATAAGTCAGCCCCAGCATTTT
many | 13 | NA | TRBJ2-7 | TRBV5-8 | CASSGSLVREQYF | TGTGCCAGCAGCGGGTCCCTAGTTCGCGAGCAGTACTTC
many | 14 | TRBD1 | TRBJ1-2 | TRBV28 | CASSFQGRGHGYTF | TGTGCCAGCAGTTTTCAAGGAAGGGGGCATGGCTACACCTTC